These 5 T cell receptor beta chains originate from one sample sequenced in a study of T cell responses to AZD1222 COVID-19 vaccine. Here immunoSEQ multiplex PCR was the method, and the copy in TCRdb shows in-frame clones only, minus some. The sample lists tens of thousands of clones, roughly 90% seen once, with 4.5% to 5.5% in the top ten. The sample here was peripheral blood, taken on day 0 of AZD1222 vaccination. The receptor source for this set is an adult in good health.

This clone was seen only once. V is TRBV2 and J is TRBJ2-2; no reliable D call. The CDR3 is 15 residues long. The V gene lost 1 base and the J gene lost 5 bases, with 11 bases spanning the gap. Germline V gene data show CDR1 as SNHLY and CDR2 as FYNNEI. CDR3 sequence (DNA): TGTGCCAGCAGTGAAGTGGCGGCCCGGACCGGGGAGCTGTTTTTT. Residues: CASSEVAARTGELFF.

The chain uses TRBV5-1 and TRBJ1-2; 8 bases are shared with TRBD1. J lost 2 bases, V lost 4 bases, and 7 bases had no gene match. Germline V lookup: CDR1 SGHRS, CDR2 YFSETQ. The CDR3 sequence is 15 residues long. CDR3 sequence (DNA): TGCGCCAGCAGCCCCACTTGGACAGGGAACTATGGCTACACCTTC. The encoded protein is CASSPTWTGNYGYTF. Filled out from reference TRBV5-1 and TRBJ1-2, the complete variable domain reads KAGVTQTPRYLIKTRGQQVTLSCSPISGHRSVSWYQQTPGQGLQFLFEYFSETQRNKGNFPGRFSGRQFSNSRSEMNVSTLELGDSALYLCASSPTWTGNYGYTFGSGTRLTVV.

The V gene is TRBV29-1, the J gene TRBJ2-3, with 11 nucleotides matching TRBD1. The CDR3 covers 15 residues. Losses at the gene ends were 2 bases for V and 7 bases for J; bases not matched to a gene: 8. In germline, CDR1 is SQVTM, CDR2 ANQGSEA. The CDR3 sequence is CSVEPRTGGWNTQYF. The CDR3 DNA follows: TGCAGCGTTGAACCGAGGACAGGGGGCTGGAATACGCAGTATTTT.

CDR3 loop: CASSQEVYNEQFF. Here the CDR3 DNA reads TGTGCCAGCAGCCAAGAAGTTTACAATGAGCAGTTCTTC. The chain recombines TRBV4-2 with TRBJ2-1, with D unresolved. CDR3 size: 13 residues. From germline, CDR1 is LGHNA and CDR2 YNFKEQ. The ends were cut back, 0 bases at V and 4 bases at J, with 4 bases in the middle.

The chain couples TRBV5-1 to TRBJ1-2; D remains ambiguous. Trimming left V 7 bases short and J 5 bases short, with 12 bases between. This CDR3 is 12 amino acids long. Per the germline V gene, CDR1 is SGHRS and CDR2 is YFSETQ. DNA for the CDR3: TGCGCCAGCCGAGAGGACGAATATGGCTACACCTTC. Amino acid sequence: CASREDEYGYTF.